This TCR beta chain was documented in a study of T cell responses to AZD1222 COVID-19 vaccine. General study points: Repertoire sampling occurred only after the peak T cell response. Donors, mostly white British, included more females; clonal diversity was possibly underestimated. Baseline testing showed seropositivity in only a handful of AZD1222 recipients. Among vaccine-associated CD4 TCRs, coverage spanned spike, with dominance at 160-218 and 743-854.

As concerns this clone: Its target is unknown.

Only in-frame clones appear in the TCRdb table, and some are missing; sequencing was by immunoSEQ multiplex PCR. The sample lists 130,000 to 150,000 clones; around 83% were seen once. The CDR3 is 16 amino acids. Trimming stripped 2 bases from V and 5 bases from J, with 18 bases between. CDR1 MGHRA and CDR2 YSYEKL come from the germline V gene. This rearrangement joins TRBV4-1 to TRBJ1-1, with a possible D match to TRBD1 (5 bases). This specimen was peripheral blood, taken 28 days after the second AZD1222 dose. This TCR was recovered from an adult who received the AZD1222 COVID-19 vaccine. CDR3 in amino acids: CASSQTQRDPPTEAFF. For the CDR3, the DNA is TGCGCCAGCAGCCAAACACAGCGGGACCCGCCGACTGAAGCTTTCTTT.